This record covers a single T cell receptor (beta chain). No antigen is known for it. With 60 Vbeta and 13 Jbeta primers, the PCR was carried out. Sequencing was performed with immunoSEQ multiplex PCR; in TCRdb, only in-frame clones are kept and a portion is missing. The sample contains roughly 200,000 clones, 70% to 80% of which appear only once. These data originate in a study of cytomegalovirus exposure and HLA in healthy donors. The study's findings and limits: Apparent HLA restriction characterized most CMV-associated TCR beta chains in a later analysis. Reportedly, a later analysis found an Asian-associated ancestry cluster had fewer N-insertions than the roughly 700-donor mean. Presence/absence analyses took donor sequencing depth as roughly uniform.

Input material: PBMCs. The clonotype was recovered from a woman in her 30s in good health and CMV-seropositive.

The CDR3 sequence is CASRAGTADYEQYF. CDR3 nucleotide sequence: TGTGCCAGCAGGGCAGGGACAGCCGACTACGAGCAGTACTTC. The J gene is TRBJ2-7, the V gene TRBV6-6; 7 bases match TRBD1. Unmatched junction bases numbered 8, after V lost 6 bases and J lost 3 bases. CDR3 length equals 14 residues. Germline CDR1 and CDR2: MNHNY and SVGAGI (reference sequence).